These 11 T cell receptor beta chains were sequenced from one sample in a study of cytomegalovirus exposure and HLA in healthy donors. The PCR had 60 Vbeta and 13 Jbeta primers. TCRdb keeps only in-frame clones here, not all; method: immunoSEQ multiplex PCR. Of about 97,000 clones listed, roughly a tenth are singletons. Sequenced sample: PBMCs. These receptors were collected from a man aged 50 to 60 in good health and CMV-seropositive.

This clone has only a few counts. The gene calls are TRBV6-5 and TRBJ1-2, with 8 nucleotides matching TRBD1. After removal of 2 bases from V and 4 bases from J, the junction contained 9 bases not matched to a gene. The CDR3 covers 16 residues. Germline loops: CDR1 MNHEY, CDR2 SVGAGI. As DNA, the CDR3 is TGTGCCAGCAGTTACACCCGGACAGGGAACCCCTATGGCTACACCTTC. It specifies CASSYTRTGNPYGYTF.

V usage is TRBV28 and J usage is TRBJ1-2; 9 bases map to TRBD1. The CDR3 is made up of 15 amino acids. The junction had 6 bases not matched to a gene; V was cut back by 2 bases and J by 5 bases. In germline, CDR1 is MDHEN, CDR2 SYDVKM. This chain's CDR3 is CASSLGLGTGYGYTF. CDR3 bases: TGTGCCAGCAGTTTAGGGTTGGGGACAGGGTATGGCTACACCTTC.

The chain combines TRBV6-5 with TRBJ1-2; 9 nucleotides line up with TRBD1. CDR1 MNHEY and CDR2 SVGAGI come from the germline V gene. The CDR3 consists of 15 residues. The V gene end was trimmed by 0 bases and the J gene end by 8 bases; junction bases not matched to a gene: 7. The CDR3 coding sequence is TGTGCCAGCAGTTACTCGGCTACAGGGGGCGACGGCTACACCTTC. Residues: CASSYSATGGDGYTF.

This clone was detected only a few times. The rearrangement links TRBV28 to TRBJ1-1; 8 positions agree with TRBD1. The length of the CDR3 is 14 residues. Germline assignment: CDR1 MDHEN and CDR2 SYDVKM. V lost 6 bases and J lost 11; bases outside the gene matches: 14. The CDR3 is CASSWTGMTRRAFF. CDR3 DNA sequence: TGTGCCAGCAGCTGGACAGGGATGACCCGTCGGGCTTTCTTT.

This clone was detected only a few times. This rearrangement joins TRBV19 to TRBJ2-2; D is ambiguous. This CDR3 comprises 18 residues. Trimming left V 8 bases short and J 4 bases short, with 26 bases between. The germline V gene encodes CDR1 LNHDA and CDR2 SQIVND (reference sequence). The CDR3 region has the DNA TGTGCCAGTGGTGAGGTGGGTAGCAGCCGAGGTACCACCGGGGAGCTGTTTTTT. Residues: CASGEVGSSRGTTGELFF.

This chain links TRBV20-1 with TRBJ2-1; D unclear. Trimming took off 1 base at V and 9 bases at J, with 7 bases between the two ends. Germline loops: CDR1 DFQATT, CDR2 SNEGSKA (reference sequence). CDR3 length: 11 residues. CDR3 in DNA: TGCAGTGCTAGAGCCTATATTGAGCAGTTCTTC. Translation: CSARAYIEQFF.

This clone was detected a few times. The CDR3 reads CASSQDFRGNGYTF. The CDR3 DNA reads as TGTGCCAGCAGCCAAGATTTCCGGGGTAATGGCTACACCTTC. This chain joins TRBV4-2 and TRBJ1-2; D is ambiguous. Germline CDR1 is LGHNA and CDR2 is YNFKEQ. Deletions cut 0 bases from V and 6 bases from J, with 11 bases between. The CDR3 totals 14 residues.

This clone has just a few counts. V and J are TRBV15 and TRBJ1-4; D uncertain. This CDR3 comprises 14 residues. Trimming left V 0 bases short and J 8 bases short, with 10 bases between. Germline-derived CDR1 and CDR2 are LNHNV and YYDKDF (reference sequence). The CDR3 region has the DNA TGTGCCACCAGCAGAGATCGCGGGAAGGAAAAACTGTTTTTT. Translation: CATSRDRGKEKLFF.

The chain carries TRBV5-5 and TRBJ2-7; 7 nucleotides line up with TRBD1. Trimming at V came to 0 bases and at J to 6 bases, leaving 0 bases not matched to a gene. The germline gives CDR1 SGHKS, CDR2 YYEKEE (reference sequence). The CDR3 spans 12 residues. DNA for the CDR3: TGTGCCAGCAGCTTGGAGGGGGCCGAGCAGTACTTC. Amino acids: CASSLEGAEQYF.

This clone was seen more than once but under ten times. The chain couples TRBV7-6 to TRBJ2-1, with 9 bases aligning to TRBD1. CDR1 and CDR2 from the germline V gene are SGHVS and FNYEAQ. J lost 5 bases, V lost 2 bases, and 13 bases had no gene match. The CDR3 sequence is 18 residues long. This CDR3 reads CASSLFGPGTGINNEQFF. CDR3 bases: TGTGCCAGCAGCTTATTTGGGCCCGGGACAGGGATTAACAATGAGCAGTTCTTC.

The chain joins TRBV5-8 to TRBJ2-3; the match to TRBD1 covers 9 bases. The ends lost 3 bases at V and 5 bases at J; junction bases unmatched: 13. Germline CDR1 reads SGHTS; CDR2 reads YDEGEE. This CDR3 is built from 17 residues. CDR3 coding DNA: TGTGCCAGCAGCTACCCCCGGGGGGACAGGGTAAAAGATACGCAGTATTTT. Amino acid sequence: CASSYPRGDRVKDTQYF.